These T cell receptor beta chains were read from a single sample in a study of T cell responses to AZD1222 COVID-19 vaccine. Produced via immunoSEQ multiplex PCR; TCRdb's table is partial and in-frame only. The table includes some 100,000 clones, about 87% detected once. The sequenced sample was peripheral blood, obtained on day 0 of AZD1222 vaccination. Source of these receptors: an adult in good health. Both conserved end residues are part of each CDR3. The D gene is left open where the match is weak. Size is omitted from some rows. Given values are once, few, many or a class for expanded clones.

TGTGCCAGCAGTGTCGGCCCTGAGCAGTTCTTC,CASSVGPEQFF,.,TRBV2,TRBJ2-1,.
TGTGCCAGCAGCACTAACAGGGCCCCTGGGGCCAACGTCCTGACTTTC,CASSTNRAPGANVLTF,.,TRBV7-2,TRBJ2-6,.
TGTGCCAGCAGCCCCGCCCAGGGGTCGGCGGGGGCCAACGTCCTGACTTTC,CASSPAQGSAGANVLTF,.,TRBV11-2,TRBJ2-6,.
TGTGCCAGCAGCCTTAAGATCAAGTCCGGGGAGCTGTTTTTT,CASSLKIKSGELFF,.,TRBV11-2,TRBJ2-2,.
TGTGCCAGCAGTTACCAGGGTAACACTGAAGCTTTCTTT,CASSYQGNTEAFF,.,TRBV6-5,TRBJ1-1,.
TGTGCCAGCAGTTCTCCCCTAGCGGAAGGACTCGAGCAGTACTTC,CASSSPLAEGLEQYF,TRBD2,TRBV27,TRBJ2-7,once
TGTGCCATCAGTGAGGGGACGACGAGGGCTAACTATGGCTACACCTTC,CAISEGTTRANYGYTF,.,TRBV10-3,TRBJ1-2,once
TGTGCCAGCAGCTCTGGACAGAACACTGAAGCTTTCTTT,CASSSGQNTEAFF,.,TRBV7-2,TRBJ1-1,.
TGTGCCAGCAGCCTAGGACTAGCGGGAGGTTACGAGCAGTACTTC,CASSLGLAGGYEQYF,TRBD2,TRBV5-8,TRBJ2-7,.
TGTGCCAGCAGTTTAGGGGTTCGTGTCGGGGACAGTGCGTTCTTC,CASSLGVRVGDSAFF,TRBD1,TRBV28,TRBJ2-1,.
TGTGCCAGCAGCCCGCGACAGGGTCCCGCTGAAGCTTTCTTT,CASSPRQGPAEAFF,TRBD1,TRBV7-8,TRBJ1-1,.
TGTGCCAGCAGCCAAGATGCTCCCAGGGACTACAATGAGCAGTTCTTC,CASSQDAPRDYNEQFF,.,TRBV14,TRBJ2-1,few
TGCAGCGTAGGGGTGGGCAATCAGCCCCAGCATTTT,CSVGVGNQPQHF,.,TRBV29-1,TRBJ1-5,.
TGTGCCAGCAGCTTAGTGCAGGGGCTTAACTATGGCTACACCTTC,CASSLVQGLNYGYTF,.,TRBV7-2,TRBJ1-2,.
TGTGCCAGTCAAGGGTACTTCGGAGGAAACACCATATATTTT,CASQGYFGGNTIYF,.,TRBV19,TRBJ1-3,.
TGTGCCAGCAGTTTACATCCGCCTCCTCAGCCCCAGCATTTT,CASSLHPPPQPQHF,.,TRBV28,TRBJ1-5,.
TGTGCCAGCAGTCAACAGGCGAGTACCTACGAGCAGTACTTC,CASSQQASTYEQYF,.,TRBV11-3,TRBJ2-7,.
TGTGCCAGCTCTGGGACAGAACGGTTTTTGGAGCAGTACTTC,CASSGTERFLEQYF,TRBD1,TRBV18,TRBJ2-7,.
TGCAGCGTCGCCGGGGTGGGCTATGGCTACACCTTC,CSVAGVGYGYTF,.,TRBV29-1,TRBJ1-2,.
TGTGCCAGCGAAGGGGGGGATAGCGGGAGATATGGGACAGATACGCAGTATTTT,CASEGGDSGRYGTDTQYF,TRBD2,TRBV28,TRBJ2-3,.
TGTGCCAGCAGCCTCGGCGGAGGGGGTGGAAACACCATATATTTT,CASSLGGGGGNTIYF,.,TRBV7-9,TRBJ1-3,once
TGCGCCAGCAGCTTCGAGCGCAATGACTACGAGCAGTACTTC,CASSFERNDYEQYF,.,TRBV5-1,TRBJ2-7,.
TGTGCCAGCAGGCGTACAGGGGGCTCCTACGAGCAGTACTTC,CASRRTGGSYEQYF,TRBD1,TRBV7-8,TRBJ2-7,few
TGTGCCTGGAGTGTGAGGGGAGGTCAGCCCCAGCATTTT,CAWSVRGGQPQHF,.,TRBV30,TRBJ1-5,.
TGTGCCAGCAGTTACTCACCAGAACCCTATGGCTACACCTTC,CASSYSPEPYGYTF,.,TRBV6-2/TRBV6-3,TRBJ1-2,.
TGTGCCAGCAGCTTCCAACAGGGTAACTATGGCTACACCTTC,CASSFQQGNYGYTF,.,TRBV7-2,TRBJ1-2,.
TGTGCCAGCAGGGTCCCGGCAACTAATGAAAAACTGTTTTTT,CASRVPATNEKLFF,.,TRBV28,TRBJ1-4,.
TGTGCCAGCAGAATAGAAGGGGGTGGTGAAGCTTTCTTT,CASRIEGGGEAFF,.,TRBV3-1/TRBV3-2,TRBJ1-1,once
TGTGCCATCAGGGTAGACAGCATGAACACTGAAGCTTTCTTT,CAIRVDSMNTEAFF,.,TRBV10-3,TRBJ1-1,.
TGTGCCAGCAGCTTGGGGACAGCCCAGTACTTC,CASSLGTAQYF,TRBD1,TRBV11-2,TRBJ2-7,.
TGTGCCAGCAGAGAGCCGGTAGCCAATCACGAGCAGTACTTC,CASREPVANHEQYF,.,TRBV6-5,TRBJ2-7,.
TGTGCCAGTAGTATATTCATAAGTAATGAGCAGTTCTTC,CASSIFISNEQFF,.,TRBV19,TRBJ2-1,.
TGTGCCAGCAGCTTAGAGGGGGGGGGCAATCAGCCCCAGCATTTT,CASSLEGGGNQPQHF,.,TRBV7-9,TRBJ1-5,.
TGCGCCAGCAGCCAAACAGTTTACTCTGGAAACACCATATATTTT,CASSQTVYSGNTIYF,.,TRBV4-3,TRBJ1-3,.
TGTGCCAGCAGTTCCGGGACACAAAGGGTTATCCTCCACTTT,CASSSGTQRVILHF,.,TRBV2,TRBJ1-6,.
TGTGCCAGCAGACTAGCGGGAGAAAACAATGAGCAGTTCTTC,CASRLAGENNEQFF,TRBD2,TRBV7-9,TRBJ2-1,.
TGTGCCAGCAGCCAAAGGCCTCAAGATTCACCCCTCCACTTT,CASSQRPQDSPLHF,.,TRBV4-2,TRBJ1-6,.
TGTGCCAGCAGTTCTCGGACAGGTGGCAGGACTGAAGCTTTCTTT,CASSSRTGGRTEAFF,TRBD1,TRBV5-8,TRBJ1-1,.
TGCGCCAGCAGCTTAGACAGGGCGGGCACCGGGGAGCTGTTTTTT,CASSLDRAGTGELFF,TRBD1,TRBV5-1,TRBJ2-2,once
TGCAGCGCAGGGGGTGGGGATGAAAAACTGTTTTTT,CSAGGGDEKLFF,TRBD1,TRBV29-1,TRBJ1-4,.
TGCAGCGTGACAGGGTCGGGAAACACCATATATTTT,CSVTGSGNTIYF,TRBD1,TRBV29-1,TRBJ1-3,.
TGTGCCAGCAGCTTTGGGGGCCCCACTGAAGCTTTCTTT,CASSFGGPTEAFF,.,TRBV11-3,TRBJ1-1,.
TGTGCCAGCAGCCCCCGACTAGCGGGATCCAACTCCTGGCCGATTTTC,CASSPRLAGSNSWPIF,TRBD2,TRBV7-6,TRBJ2-7,.
TGTGCCTGGAGATCAGGGTACGAGCAGTACTTC,CAWRSGYEQYF,.,TRBV30,TRBJ2-7,.